This note documents a single TCR beta chain sequence. The data stem from a study of blood T cell repertoires in COVID-19. As for the study in general: Whether acute or convalescent, the COVID-19 samples came from the United States, Italy and Spain. T cells, B-cell-depleted T cells, or PBMCs supplied cDNA or gDNA.

Authors' processing steps: Amplification of reference gene primers was used by the study to estimate nucleated cell counts. Using immunoSEQ multiplex PCR, the repertoire was profiled, and TCRdb retains in-frame clones only, with some absent. V, J and clone size are those of that table, while D and trimming were read from the DNA. The sample consists of around 140,000 clones, 80% to 85% of them appearing once. This CDR3 has 13 amino acids. The germline V gene encodes CDR1 SEHNR and CDR2 FQNEAQ (reference sequence). The V end lost 5 bases, the J end lost 2 bases, and 9 bases lay between the germline ends.

This receptor was obtained from a woman aged 60-70 years with acute or convalescent COVID-19. The chain combines TRBV7-9 with TRBJ1-2; D may be TRBD1 (6 bases). Sequenced input: peripheral blood. The CDR3 DNA reads as TGTGCCAGCAGCCCCGACAGGAACTATGGCTACACCTTC. It codes for CASSPDRNYGYTF.